One sample yielded the 16 T cell receptor beta chains listed below, sequenced in a study of cytomegalovirus exposure and HLA in healthy donors. Researchers ran the PCR with 60 Vbeta and 13 Jbeta primers. Generated by immunoSEQ multiplex PCR, the TCRdb table keeps only in-frame clones and is missing some. Among about 200,000 clones listed, roughly 83% were seen once. The sequencing input was PBMCs. The receptor source for this set is a male donor in good health and CMV-seropositive.

V is TRBV6-5 and J is TRBJ1-3; unclear D gene. Germline CDR1 MNHEY, CDR2 SVGAGI. The CDR3 has 13 amino acids. V was clipped by 5 bases and J by 4 bases, with 9 bases between them. The CDR3, as DNA: TGTGCCAGCAGTCCTCCCCCCGGAAACACCATATATTTT. Encoded protein: CASSPPPGNTIYF.

This clone is a singleton in its sample. CDR3 coding DNA: TGTGCCAGCAGTTTCCTCGGCACAGCTAATTCACCCCTCCACTTT. It specifies CASSFLGTANSPLHF. The chain uses TRBV28 and TRBJ1-6, with D unresolved. The germline V gene encodes CDR1 MDHEN and CDR2 SYDVKM. This CDR3 spans 15 amino acids. The V and J ends lost 3 bases and 6 bases respectively, with 12 bases between them.

The chain links TRBV5-1 to TRBJ2-3; 7 bases are a match to TRBD1. Germline lookup yields CDR1 SGHRS and CDR2 YFSETQ. CDR3 length equals 15 residues. J gave up 2 bases and V 2 bases, and 5 bases lay outside the gene matches. For the CDR3, the DNA is TGCGCCAGCAGCTTAACCGGGACAGACACAGATACGCAGTATTTT. This codes for CASSLTGTDTDTQYF.

This chain links TRBV12-5 with TRBJ1-2, with D unresolved. The germline V gene encodes CDR1 LGHNT and CDR2 FRNRAP. Trimming took 0 bases from V and 8 from J, leaving 13 bases between them. The CDR3 is 14 residues long. The CDR3 DNA sequence: TGTGCTAGTGGTTTGGTCCGGGGATCGGAAGGCTACACCTTC. Protein sequence: CASGLVRGSEGYTF.

The genes are TRBV19 and TRBJ1-1; D gene ambiguous. This CDR3 region has 13 residues. With 8 bases removed from V and 5 bases from J, the gap between germline ends came to 15 bases. Germline V CDR1 and CDR2: LNHDA, SQIVND (reference sequence). The chain's CDR3 is CASGELRGTEAFF. CDR3 DNA sequence: TGTGCCAGTGGAGAACTTCGCGGTACTGAAGCTTTCTTT.

The rearrangement joins TRBV12-1 to TRBJ1-2; the table's TRBD1 call for D was not verified on the DNA. TRBV12-1 is listed as a pseudogene. The CDR3 covers 15 residues. The CDR3 sequence: CASRFKGAMDYGYTF. The CDR3 coding sequence is TGTGCCAGCAGATTTAAGGGGGCTATGGACTATGGCTACACCTTC.

On this clone: The sample contains more than one DNA sequence encoding this CDR3. This sequence joins TRBV11-1 and TRBJ1-5; the D is unclear. V was clipped by 1 base and J by 5 bases, with 6 bases between them. The CDR3 runs 13 residues. Germline lookup yields CDR1 SGHAT and CDR2 FQDESV (reference sequence). The DNA for the CDR3 is TGTGCCAGCAGCTTAGTAGCGGATCAGCCCCAGCATTTT. Its protein is CASSLVADQPQHF.

The chain has TRBV27 and TRBJ2-7; TRBD1 is a possible D gene (6 bases). CDR1 is MNHEY, CDR2 SMNVEV, per germline (reference sequence). The CDR3 extends over 13 amino acids. Trimming shortened V by 5 bases and J by 3 bases, and 11 bases separated the two germline ends. The CDR3 here is CASSRTGRYEQYF. In DNA, the CDR3 is TGTGCCAGCAGTAGAACAGGGCGCTACGAGCAGTACTTC.

This chain joins TRBV7-2 and TRBJ2-7; D remains ambiguous. The V gene's germline CDR1 is SGHTA and CDR2 FQGNSA. This CDR3 has 13 residues. V dropped 8 bases and J dropped 3 bases, with 14 bases sitting between them. The CDR3 is CASGPAEYYEQYF. The CDR3 DNA sequence: TGTGCCAGCGGGCCAGCCGAATACTACGAGCAGTACTTC.

This clone came up a few times. The genes are TRBV7-9 and TRBJ1-1; 8 nucleotides agree with TRBD1. This CDR3 comprises 16 residues. The V gene's germline CDR1 is SEHNR and CDR2 FQNEAQ (reference sequence). V lost 4 bases, J lost 3 bases, and 10 bases stayed unmatched. The CDR3 bases are TGTGCCAGCAGCTCGACCTCAGGGGGCGAGGACACTGAAGCTTTCTTT. Its protein product is CASSSTSGGEDTEAFF.

This clone has just a few counts. V and J are TRBV7-9 and TRBJ2-2; 10 bases are shared with TRBD1. Germline values: CDR1 SEHNR, CDR2 FQNEAQ (reference sequence). V lost 5 bases and J lost 4; bases outside the gene matches: 4. The CDR3 is made up of 15 amino acids. CDR3 sequence reads: CASSTRTGGTGELFF. The CDR3 DNA sequence: TGTGCCAGCAGCACCAGGACAGGGGGCACCGGGGAGCTGTTTTTT. Based on the CDR3 plus reference TRBV7-9 and TRBJ2-2, the full variable domain is DTGVSQNPRHKITKRGQNVTFRCDPISEHNRLYWYRQTLGQGPEFLTYFQNEAQLEKSRLLSDRFSAERPKGSFSTLEIQRTEQGDSAMYLCASSTRTGGTGELFFGEGSRLTVL.

This chain links TRBV7-2 with TRBJ1-1, with TRBD1 matching over 11 bases. Germline V gene data show CDR1 as SGHTA and CDR2 as FQGNSA. The CDR3 consists of 16 residues. The V and J ends lost 2 bases and 4 bases, in that order; junction bases with no gene match: 6. The CDR3 coding sequence is TGTGCCAGCAGCTTATTTCCCGGGACAGGGGGCACTGAAGCTTTCTTT. It is translated as CASSLFPGTGGTEAFF.

The V gene is TRBV5-1, the J gene TRBJ1-2, with a weak D call TRBD1 (5 bases). This CDR3 region has 14 residues. Per germline, CDR1 SGHRS and CDR2 YFSETQ. V dropped 0 bases and J dropped 8 bases, with 14 bases sitting between them. CDR3 in DNA: TGCGCCAGCAGCTTGGCCCTGGGGGAGGGAGGCTACACCTTC. It translates to CASSLALGEGGYTF.

The V gene is TRBV29-1, the J gene TRBJ1-4; 9 bases are shared with TRBD1. Germline trimming cut 6 bases from V and 7 bases from J; bases unmatched to any gene: 3. This CDR3 contains 12 residues. Germline loops: CDR1 SQVTM, CDR2 ANQGSEA. The CDR3 nucleotides are TGCAGCGTAGGGACAGGGATTGAAAAACTGTTTTTT. It is translated as CSVGTGIEKLFF. Filled out from reference TRBV29-1 and TRBJ1-4, the complete variable domain reads SAVISQKPSRDICQRGTSLTIQCQVDSQVTMMFWYRQQPGQSLTLIATANQGSEATYESGFVIDKFPISRPNLTFSTLTVSNMSPEDSSIYLCSVGTGIEKLFFGSGTQLSVL.

The rearrangement uses TRBV28 and TRBJ2-7; D is ambiguous. CDR1 is MDHEN and CDR2 is SYDVKM in the germline V gene. The germline V and J ends were trimmed by 3 bases and 6 bases, with 9 bases remaining between them. This CDR3 has 12 amino acids. DNA for the CDR3: TGTGCCAGCAGTTTTGGGCCCGTCGAGCAGTACTTC. Translating gives CASSFGPVEQYF. The full variable domain, in which reference TRBV28 and TRBJ2-7 provide the parts outside the CDR3, is DVKVTQSSRYLVKRTGEKVFLECVQDMDHENMFWYRQDPGLGLRLIYFSYDVKMKEKGDIPEGYSVSREKKERFSLILESASTNQTSMYLCASSFGPVEQYFGPGTRLTVT.

With regard to this clone: Mismatch with germline at one junction end may stem from a read error. This chain joins TRBV18 and TRBJ2-7; tentative D call: TRBD1 (6 bases). This CDR3 spans 14 amino acids. Looked up from germline, CDR1 is KGHSH and CDR2 is LQKENI. CDR3 sequence: CASSPDSQGMGMSF. DNA of the CDR3: TGTGCCAGCTCACCTGATTCACAGGGAATGGGGATGTCCTTC.